Reported below is one T cell receptor beta chain. Its antigen is still unknown. The sample holds no much larger clone one base away, and base qualities are not on file. This sample was taken from a study of T cell responses to AZD1222 COVID-19 vaccine (dated by TCRdb to the early 2020s). In the study overall: TCR sequencing covered over 230 trial participants: 207 given two doses of AZD1222 and about 26 given two doses of MenACWY control vaccine. Trial participants were enrolled by age into subgroups of 18-55, 56-69 and 70-plus years, and around 150, 28 and 57 TCR-sequenced participants, respectively, were included in these subgroups. Study-wide conclusions, independent of this receptor: Only six AZD1222 recipients were SARS-CoV-2 seropositive at baseline, limiting conclusions about previously exposed vaccinees. After two AZD1222 doses, spike-specific TCR breadth and depth were significantly higher than at day 0 and than in MenACWY recipients. The 56-69-year group was small, and its depth increase did not reach significance, likely because of low power. No day 14 peak-response samples were available, so repertoires were characterized only after the peak T cell response. Reportedly, close to half of the unique spike-specific TCRs recognized epitopes lying outside the regions that are mutated in the B.1.351 and B.1.1.7 variants. Vaccine-associated CD4 TCRs spanned the whole spike protein, with dominant responses in regions 160-218 and 743-854. Most participants were white British and females outnumbered males, and the authors suggested that clonal diversity may have been underestimated.

CDR1 and CDR2, per the germline V gene, are MDHEN and SYDVKM. V loses 7 bases of germline sequence and J loses 10 bases, and the interval between the two ends is 13 bases. The CDR3 starts with the cysteine, ends with the phenylalanine, and has 12 residues. The entry retains the CDR3 DNA only, 36 bases that are in frame from base 1. This sample's time point label indicates: baseline before first vaccination. Per the publication, the treatment or condition label means: meningococcal conjugate vaccine given as trial control. Vaccinee samples came from UK trials COV001 and COV002, including a single-blind randomized controlled phase 2/3 trial of AZD1222 (ChAdOx1 nCoV-19) in healthy adults. Trial participant PBMC samples were collected at day 0 and day 28 after the second dose for TCRbeta chain sequencing. The CDR3 regions of human TCRbeta chains were analyzed by immunosequencing. Concerning the study's data processing: TCRs in the repertoires were matched against a reference library of SARS-CoV-2-specific TCRs that had been generated with the MIRA antigen-specificity platform. Breadth was defined as the fraction of unique TCRs that were SARS-CoV-2-associated, and depth was defined as the fraction of total T cells that were SARS-CoV-2-associated. Using the MIRA data, every spike-specific TCR was mapped to the spike region that the TCR reacted to and assigned to either a CD4 or a CD8 class. Log10-transformed breadth and depth values were compared by one-way ANOVA with Sidak's multiple comparisons tests. What TCRdb holds here is the immuneACCESS table cut down to in-frame rearrangements. Part of the clones is not present; checked against another copy, under half of the missing clones reflect an unresolved V gene, and the others are unexplained. V, J and clone size are taken as reported in that table, and D and trimming were inferred from the DNA itself. The sample table holds some 140,000 clones, of which about 86% were seen once. The top ten clonotypes cover 5.5% of the sample.

The chain uses TRBV28 and TRBJ2-2; the D gene cannot be resolved reliably. This TCR was sampled from an adult in good health. The sample consisted of peripheral blood, taken on day 0 of MenACWY control vaccination. The CDR3: CASTNTVAELFF. The DNA reads as follows: TGTGCCAGCACCAATACAGTAGCGGAGCTGTTTTTT.